The following is a TCR beta chain sequence with its context. Repertoires were generated with immunoSEQ multiplex PCR, while TCRdb's copy carries only in-frame clones and drops some. The data show roughly 290,000 clones, over 75% seen once. These data belong to a study of blood T cell repertoires in COVID-19. About the research overall: The United States, Italy and Spain supplied acute and convalescent COVID-19 samples.

While infection was still active, Seattle patients were enrolled and then followed longitudinally. The CDR3 contains 19 residues. Germline loops: CDR1 MGHRA, CDR2 YSYEKL. V gave up 0 bases and J gave up 9 bases; unmatched junction bases: 19. This TCR derives from a human donor with COVID-19, enrolled during active disease. The donor label of this sample is uncertain. The sample was peripheral blood. This sequence joins TRBV4-1 and TRBJ2-1; 8 bases map to TRBD2. CDR3 protein: CASSQEEVRSGSGLSEQFF. DNA for the CDR3: TGCGCCAGCAGCCAAGAAGAAGTGAGGAGCGGGAGTGGGCTCAGTGAGCAGTTCTTC.